This TCR beta chain emerged from a study of vaccination and CD4 T cells after COVID-19. On the study more broadly: The cells were exposed to overlapping spike peptides originating from SARS-CoV-2, HCoV-NL63, HCoV-OC43 and HCoV-229E for stimulation. Researchers treated control cultures with a CEFX pool, an HIV-1 Nef pool, or no peptide.

This clonotype was picked up a small number of times. Its antigen is unknown. An Oncomine TCR Beta short-read assay was used to sequence the DNA from cultured CD4+ T cells. Researchers extracted genomic DNA from CD4+ T cells that had been cultured. Using its own MiXCR run on the PCR reads, TCRdb lists one record per CDR3 protein. The repertoire holds about 21,000 distinct CDR3 sequences, with around 58% as singletons. Documented treatment: approximately nine-day PBMC culture with coronavirus spike peptide pools or control peptides (ViraFEST assay). A half-volume replacement of the medium with fresh IL-2 medium was performed on days 3 and 7. The CDR3 sequence is 14 residues long. The V and J ends lost 4 bases and 4 bases, in that order; junction bases with no gene match: 6. CDR1 is SEHNR and CDR2 is FQNEAQ in the germline V gene (reference sequence).

What was sequenced was CD4+ T cells from blood, cultured in vitro. This TCR derives from a human donor who had recovered from COVID-19. The chain employs TRBV7-9 and TRBJ2-7; 8 bases are shared with TRBD1. Here the CDR3 DNA reads TGTGCCAGCAGCTCCGACAGGGGTCTTTACGAGCAGTACTTC. Translation gives CASSSDRGLYEQYF.